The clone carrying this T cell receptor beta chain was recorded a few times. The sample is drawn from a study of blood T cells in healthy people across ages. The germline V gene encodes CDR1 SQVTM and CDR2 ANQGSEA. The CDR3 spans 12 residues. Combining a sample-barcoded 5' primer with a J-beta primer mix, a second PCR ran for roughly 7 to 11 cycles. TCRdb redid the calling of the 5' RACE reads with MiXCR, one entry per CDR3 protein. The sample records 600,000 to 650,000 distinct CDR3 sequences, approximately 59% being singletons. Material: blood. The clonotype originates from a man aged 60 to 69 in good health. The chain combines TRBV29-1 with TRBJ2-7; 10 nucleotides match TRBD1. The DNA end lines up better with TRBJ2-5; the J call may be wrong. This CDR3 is CSVRTGGLTQYF. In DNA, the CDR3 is TGCAGCGTCAGGACAGGGGGGTTGACCCAGTACTTC.